This is a list of T cell receptor beta chains from one sample in a study of regulatory T cells in long-lasting Graves disease. One entry per CDR3 protein results from TCRdb running MiXCR on the multiplex PCR reads. This sample has some 420,000 distinct CDR3 sequences, with about 22% found just once. The material was peripheral blood mononuclear cells (PBMCs), obtained when the disease was refractory, from a patient treated with antithyroid drugs. The receptor set was obtained from a female donor with Graves disease. Each CDR3 is given with its conserved first and last residue. Each record gives: D gene, J gene, V gene, clone size, CDR3 protein, CDR3 DNA. The D gene is left open where the match is weak. The size entry is marked missing in some rows and otherwise reads once, few, many or a size class.

D: .; J: TRBJ1-1; V: TRBV30; size: once; CDR3: CAWSDTRDGDLMNTEAFF; DNA: TGTGCCTGGAGCGACACCCGGGACGGTGATTTAATGAACACTGAAGCTTTCTTT
D: .; J: TRBJ1-1; V: TRBV28; size: few; CDR3: CAISRGNTEAFF; DNA: TGTGCCATCTCGAGGGGGAACACTGAAGCTTTCTTT
D: .; J: TRBJ2-1; V: TRBV6-2/TRBV6-3; size: many; CDR3: CASSDVPGQGSKRNEQFF; DNA: TGTGCCAGCAGCGACGTCCCGGGACAAGGGTCTAAGCGGAATGAGCAGTTCTTC
D: .; J: TRBJ1-2; V: TRBV27; size: .; CDR3: CASSPTLGRNYGYTF; DNA: TGTGCCAGCAGTCCGACATTGGGACGGAACTATGGCTACACCTTC
D: .; J: TRBJ2-4; V: TRBV7-2; size: many; CDR3: CASSLVGRGTKNIQYF; DNA: TGTGCCAGCAGCTTAGTAGGGCGCGGGACCAAAAACATTCAGTACTTC
D: TRBD1; J: TRBJ1-3; V: TRBV27; size: few; CDR3: CASSPKRDSRESGTIYF; DNA: TGTGCCAGCAGTCCGAAAAGGGACAGCCGGGAAAGTGGCACCATATATTTT
D: .; J: TRBJ2-7; V: TRBV19; size: few; CDR3: CASSIGRDLSSYEQYF; DNA: TGTGCCAGTAGTATAGGCCGGGACCTTAGCTCCTACGAGCAGTACTTC
D: TRBD2; J: TRBJ2-7; V: TRBV11-2; size: many; CDR3: CASRNLSPKRGTTYEQYF; DNA: TGTGCCAGCAGAAACCTCTCACCGAAGCGGGGTACCACCTACGAGCAGTACTTC
D: .; J: TRBJ1-5; V: TRBV24-1; size: many; CDR3: CATGGGYSNQPQHF; DNA: TGCGCCACGGGGGGTGGCTACTCCAATCAGCCCCAGCATTTT
D: .; J: TRBJ1-5; V: TRBV3-1; size: .; CDR3: CASSQEGGLEPQHF; DNA: TGTGCCAGCAGCCAAGAAGGAGGGCTGGAGCCCCAGCATTTT
D: .; J: TRBJ2-5; V: TRBV6-1; size: .; CDR3: CASRGPLDSSGETQYF; DNA: TGTGCCAGCAGGGGTCCTTTGGACTCATCGGGCGAGACCCAGTACTTC
D: .; J: TRBJ1-5; V: TRBV28; size: .; CDR3: CASSLMGINNQPQHF; DNA: TGTGCCAGCAGTTTAATGGGGATTAACAATCAGCCCCAGCATTTT
D: .; J: TRBJ2-3; V: TRBV28; size: few; CDR3: CASSLDTQYF; DNA: TGTGCCAGCAGTTTGGATACGCAGTATTTT
D: TRBD2; J: TRBJ2-7; V: TRBV28; size: .; CDR3: CAGSLTSGTYEQYF; DNA: TGTGCCGGCAGTCTGACTAGCGGAACCTACGAGCAGTACTTC
D: .; J: TRBJ1-6; V: TRBV20-1; size: .; CDR3: CSARYYTTGRTDGSPLHF; DNA: TGCAGTGCTAGATACTACACTACCGGACGGACAGATGGTTCACCCCTCCACTTT
D: .; J: TRBJ1-2; V: TRBV20-1; size: .; CDR3: CSASSRVEYGYTF; DNA: TGCAGTGCATCCTCCAGGGTTGAGTATGGCTACACCTTC
D: .; J: TRBJ1-1; V: TRBV12-3/TRBV12-4; size: many; CDR3: CASSSTANTEAFF; DNA: TGTGCCAGCAGTTCGACGGCTAACACTGAAGCTTTCTTT
D: TRBD1; J: TRBJ2-1; V: TRBV20-1; size: few; CDR3: CSASPPGQGRNEQFF; DNA: TGCAGTGCTAGTCCGCCCGGACAGGGACGAAATGAGCAGTTCTTC
D: .; J: TRBJ2-5; V: TRBV2; size: many; CDR3: CASHWDPLETQYF; DNA: TGTGCCAGCCACTGGGACCCGCTGGAGACCCAGTACTTC
D: .; J: TRBJ1-2; V: TRBV30; size: few; CDR3: CAWSAPPKANYGYTF; DNA: TGTGCCTGGAGTGCGCCCCCCAAAGCTAACTATGGCTACACCTTC
D: .; J: TRBJ2-2; V: TRBV15; size: .; CDR3: CATQGFRRGADTGELFF; DNA: TGTGCCACACAGGGGTTTAGGAGGGGCGCGGACACCGGGGAGCTGTTTTTT
D: .; J: TRBJ2-7; V: TRBV20-1; size: .; CDR3: CSASGGWSHEQYF; DNA: TGCAGTGCTAGTGGGGGCTGGTCCCACGAGCAGTACTTC
D: .; J: TRBJ1-1; V: TRBV18; size: few; CDR3: CASSPGRHTEAFF; DNA: TGTGCCAGCTCACCAGGACGGCACACTGAAGCTTTCTTT
D: .; J: TRBJ1-1; V: TRBV10-3; size: many; CDR3: CAISQGQAENTEAFF; DNA: TGTGCCATCAGCCAAGGACAAGCTGAGAACACTGAAGCTTTCTTT
D: .; J: TRBJ1-1; V: TRBV19; size: .; CDR3: CASSIPGFPTEAFF; DNA: TGTGCCAGTAGTATCCCGGGCTTCCCCACTGAAGCTTTCTTT
D: .; J: TRBJ1-6; V: TRBV15; size: many; CDR3: CATSPKGRLGYSPLHF; DNA: TGTGCCACCAGCCCTAAGGGACGGTTGGGCTACTCACCCCTCCACTTT
D: .; J: TRBJ2-7; V: TRBV27; size: few; CDR3: CASSLSSGVGYEQYF; DNA: TGTGCCAGCAGTTTAAGCTCAGGGGTGGGATACGAGCAGTACTTC
D: TRBD1; J: TRBJ1-1; V: TRBV20-1; size: many; CDR3: CSAPVGQGTRNTEAFF; DNA: TGCAGTGCTCCAGTTGGACAGGGAACAAGGAACACTGAAGCTTTCTTT
D: .; J: TRBJ2-7; V: TRBV7-8; size: few; CDR3: CASSPTRRAPYEQYF; DNA: TGTGCCAGCAGCCCGACCCGGAGGGCCCCCTACGAGCAGTACTTC
D: .; J: TRBJ2-7; V: TRBV5-1; size: few; CDR3: CASSLGSEGSEQYF; DNA: TGCGCCAGCAGCTTGGGTTCAGAGGGGTCCGAGCAGTACTTC
D: .; J: TRBJ2-7; V: TRBV2; size: many; CDR3: CASTGGRDGSYEQYF; DNA: TGTGCCAGCACCGGGGGACGGGACGGCTCCTACGAGCAGTACTTC